This T cell receptor beta chain stems from a study of beta chain features in type 1 diabetes. Study outcomes and limitations: When Type 1 diabetes patients were examined, their TCRB CDR3s proved moderately but significantly shorter in all four CD4+ subsets.

Notes on this clone: Antigen: not known.

Reverse transcribing all isolated RNA meant expressed TCRB transcripts were sequenced. The read count averaged about 3.3 million across naive, central memory and regulatory T cell samples. Clones were sequenced by immunoSEQ multiplex PCR, and TCRdb holds only the in-frame ones, with some missing. The sample records under 300,000 clones, under 20% being singletons. Looked up from germline, CDR1 is SGHDN and CDR2 is FVKESK. Trimming shortened V by 4 bases and J by 5 bases, and 14 bases separated the two germline ends. The CDR3 consists of 14 residues. Sequencing was carried out using naive CD4+ T cells from blood. The source is a man aged 30 to 39 with type 1 diabetes. The chain uses TRBV14 and TRBJ1-2; TRBD1 might be the D (6 bases). The CDR3 nucleotides read TGTGCCAGCAGCCCCCTCGGGGACATATATGGCTACACCTTC. Its translation: CASSPLGDIYGYTF.